This TCR beta chain was profiled in a study of T cell repertoires in cytomegalovirus infection. This clonotype occurred a few times. Its matching antigen is unknown. The junction departs from germline at one end; a sequencing error may be responsible. From the reads, TCRdb called clonotypes with MiXCR, one entry per CDR3 protein. This sample has about 78,000 distinct CDR3 sequences, with roughly 39% found just once. The input for sequencing was CD8+ T cells from cultured PBMCs, taken from culture after CMV antigen stimulation. The receptor's source is a human donor in good health (CMV status not recorded). Some clones in this sample may be carry-over from other donors' samples.

The DNA for the CDR3 is TGTGCCAGCAGCCTTGGAATAGGAGCACCGGCCGGGGAGCTGTTT. Translating gives CASSLGIGAPAGELF. This chain uses TRBV5-6 with TRBJ2-2; D might be TRBD2 (5 bases). The CDR3 is 15 residues long. Per the germline V gene, CDR1 is SGHDT and CDR2 is YYEEEE.